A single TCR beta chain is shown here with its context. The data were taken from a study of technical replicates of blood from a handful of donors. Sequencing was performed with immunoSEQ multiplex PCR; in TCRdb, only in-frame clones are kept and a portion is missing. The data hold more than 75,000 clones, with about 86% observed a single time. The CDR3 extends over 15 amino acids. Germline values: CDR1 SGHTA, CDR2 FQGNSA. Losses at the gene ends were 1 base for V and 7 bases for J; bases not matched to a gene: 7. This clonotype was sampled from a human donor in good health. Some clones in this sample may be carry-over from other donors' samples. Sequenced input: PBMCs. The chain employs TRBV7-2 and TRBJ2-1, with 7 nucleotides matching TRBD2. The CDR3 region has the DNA TGTGCCAGCAGCTTAGACTCGGGGGGAGGAAATGAGCAGTTCTTC. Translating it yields CASSLDSGGGNEQFF.